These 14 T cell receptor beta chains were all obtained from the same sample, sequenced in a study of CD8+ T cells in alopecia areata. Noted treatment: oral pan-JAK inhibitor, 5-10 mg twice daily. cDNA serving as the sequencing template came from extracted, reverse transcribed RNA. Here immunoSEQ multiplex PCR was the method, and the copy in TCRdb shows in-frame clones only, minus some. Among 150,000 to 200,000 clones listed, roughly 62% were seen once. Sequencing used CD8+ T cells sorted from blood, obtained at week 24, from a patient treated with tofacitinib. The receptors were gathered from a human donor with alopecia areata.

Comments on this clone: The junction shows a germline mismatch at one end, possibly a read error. CDR3 residues: CASGQPQHF. The CDR3 DNA is TGTGCCAGCGGCCAGCCCCAGCATTTT. The chain uses TRBV3-1 (or the pseudogene TRBV3-2) and TRBJ1-5; D unclear. Germline V gene lookup returns CDR1 LGHDT and CDR2 YNNKEL (reference sequence). This CDR3 region has 9 residues.

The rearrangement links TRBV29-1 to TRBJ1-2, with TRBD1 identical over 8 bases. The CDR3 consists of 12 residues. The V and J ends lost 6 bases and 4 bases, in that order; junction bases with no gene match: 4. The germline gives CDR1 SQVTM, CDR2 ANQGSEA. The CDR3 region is CSVPGGTYGYTF. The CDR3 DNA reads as TGCAGCGTCCCAGGGGGCACCTATGGCTACACCTTC.

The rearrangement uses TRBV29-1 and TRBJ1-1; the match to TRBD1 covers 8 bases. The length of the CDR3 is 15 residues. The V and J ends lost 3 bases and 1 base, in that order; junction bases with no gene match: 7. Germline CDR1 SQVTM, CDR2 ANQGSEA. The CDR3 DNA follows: TGCAGCGTTGAGGATTCAGGGGGCGAGAACACTGAAGCTTTCTTT. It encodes CSVEDSGGENTEAFF.

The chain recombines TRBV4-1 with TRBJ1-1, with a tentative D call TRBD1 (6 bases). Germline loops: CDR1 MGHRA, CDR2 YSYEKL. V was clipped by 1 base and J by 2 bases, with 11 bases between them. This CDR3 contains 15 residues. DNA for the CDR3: TGCGCCAGCAGCCAAGGTTTTGGGGGCAACACTGAAGCTTTCTTT. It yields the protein CASSQGFGGNTEAFF.

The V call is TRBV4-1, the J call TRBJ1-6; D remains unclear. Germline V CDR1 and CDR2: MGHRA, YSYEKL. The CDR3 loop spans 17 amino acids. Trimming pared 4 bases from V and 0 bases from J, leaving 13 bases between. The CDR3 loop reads CASSLDDGSSYNSPLHF. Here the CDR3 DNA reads TGCGCCAGCAGCCTAGATGACGGAAGCTCCTATAATTCACCCCTCCACTTT.

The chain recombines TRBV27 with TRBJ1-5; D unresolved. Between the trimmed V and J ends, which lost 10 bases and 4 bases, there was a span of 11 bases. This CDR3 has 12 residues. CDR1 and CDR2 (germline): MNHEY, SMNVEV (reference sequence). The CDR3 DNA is TGTGCCACCAAGTCGGGGAATCAGCCCCAGCATTTT. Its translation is CATKSGNQPQHF.

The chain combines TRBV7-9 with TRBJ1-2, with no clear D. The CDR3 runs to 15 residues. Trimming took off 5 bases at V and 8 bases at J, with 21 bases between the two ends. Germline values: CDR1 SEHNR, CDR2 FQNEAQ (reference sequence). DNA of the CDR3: TGTGCCAGCAGCCTAGGGTCGGGTTTGCCAAGGGGCTACACCTTC. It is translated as CASSLGSGLPRGYTF.

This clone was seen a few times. In DNA, the CDR3 is TGTGCCAGCAGCTTGGTTTGGGCGCGGGGTCGGAAATCACCCCTCCACTTT. Encoded protein: CASSLVWARGRKSPLHF. V is TRBV5-4 and J is TRBJ1-6; D gene ambiguous. CDR3 size: 17 residues. Trimming pared 0 bases from V and 10 bases from J, leaving 20 bases between. Per the germline V gene, CDR1 is SGHNT and CDR2 is YYREEE (reference sequence).

In DNA, the CDR3 is TGTGCCAGCAGCTTAGGTCCAGGGTCCTACGAGCAGTACTTC. Translated, it gives CASSLGPGSYEQYF. The chain combines TRBV11-2 with TRBJ2-7; tentatively, D is TRBD1 (5 bases). This CDR3 region has 14 residues. CDR1 is SGHAT, CDR2 FQNNGV, per germline. V was shortened by 1 base and J by 1 base, with 8 bases between the two germline ends.

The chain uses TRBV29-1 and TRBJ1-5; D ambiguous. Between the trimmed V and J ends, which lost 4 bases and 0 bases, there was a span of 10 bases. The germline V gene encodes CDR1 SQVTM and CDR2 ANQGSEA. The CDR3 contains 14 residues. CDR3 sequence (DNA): TGCAGCGTTGTCGACGGGAATAGCAATCAGCCCCAGCATTTT. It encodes CSVVDGNSNQPQHF.

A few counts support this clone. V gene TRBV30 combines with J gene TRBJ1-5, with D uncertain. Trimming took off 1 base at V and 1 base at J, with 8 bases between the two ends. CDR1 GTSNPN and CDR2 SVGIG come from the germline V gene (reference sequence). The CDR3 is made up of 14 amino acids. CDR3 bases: TGTGCCTGGAGTGGCGATTGGAGCAATCAGCCCCAGCATTTT. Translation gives CAWSGDWSNQPQHF.

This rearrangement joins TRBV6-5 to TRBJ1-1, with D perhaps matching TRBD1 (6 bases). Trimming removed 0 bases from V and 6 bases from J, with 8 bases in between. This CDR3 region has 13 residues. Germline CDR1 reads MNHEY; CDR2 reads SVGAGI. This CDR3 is CASSYSGGAEAFF. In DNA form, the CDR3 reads TGTGCCAGCAGTTACTCGGGGGGCGCTGAAGCTTTCTTT.

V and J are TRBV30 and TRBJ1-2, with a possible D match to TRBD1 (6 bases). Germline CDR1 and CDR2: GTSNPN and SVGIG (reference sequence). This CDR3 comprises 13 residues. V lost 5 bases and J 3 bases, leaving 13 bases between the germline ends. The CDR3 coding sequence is TGTGCCTGGGAGACAGGTTTGGACTATGGCTACACCTTC. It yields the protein CAWETGLDYGYTF.

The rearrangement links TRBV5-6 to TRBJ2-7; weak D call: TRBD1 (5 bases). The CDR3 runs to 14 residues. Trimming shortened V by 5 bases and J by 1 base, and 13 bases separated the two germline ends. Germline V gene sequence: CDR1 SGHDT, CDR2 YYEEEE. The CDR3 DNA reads TGTGCCAGCAGAAGCCGAGACAGTTCCTACGAGCAGTACTTC. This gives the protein CASRSRDSSYEQYF.